The present entry profiles one T cell receptor (beta chain) with its context. Its antigen is unknown. Qualities for individual bases were not recorded, and no much larger clone is one base off. This sample was taken from a study of T cells in Graves' hyperthyroidism and ophthalmopathy (dated by TCRdb to the late 2010s). At the level of the whole study: Peripheral blood was collected at initial diagnosis, before any treatment. To identify TCR V-J signatures that set the groups apart, the researchers used a discovery cohort of about a hundred patients, made up of under 45 with Graves' ophthalmopathy and 57 with stable Graves' hyperthyroidism. Whether ophthalmopathy could be predicted prospectively was tested in an independent validation cohort made up of under 20 hyperthyroidism patients plus 17 patients who later progressed to ophthalmopathy. The 95 to 100 discovery patients were randomly split 7:3 into training and test sets. In addition, the study compared T-cell repertoires in thyroid tissue and in blood from about six Graves' hyperthyroidism patients. Once sampling was done, hyperthyroidism patients were given methimazole at a starting dose of 30 mg daily, whereas ophthalmopathy patients were given high-dose intravenous methylprednisolone. TCR Vbeta CDR3 sequencing of 120 to 150 peripheral blood samples (43 ophthalmopathy, about 80 hyperthyroidism and 17 progressor patients) is reported in the paper. What the study reported, not specific to this receptor: Sample size was not statistically predetermined, and investigators were not blinded to group allocation. A model built on a 13 V-J signature distinguished ophthalmopathy from stable hyperthyroidism, reaching roughly 88% sensitivity and 81.08% specificity in cross-validation and 80%/75% in testing. In validation, the model predicted progression to ophthalmopathy a median of 6.5 months before onset, with over 55% sensitivity and 72.22% specificity. Blood samples also contained most of the expanded thyroid clonotypes (frequency above 0.001), which suggests that blood repertoires may reflect thyroid immune responses.

TCR beta CDR3 regions were amplified from RNA transcripts. For the first round of RT-PCR on the TCR CDR3, the HTBI primer set was used together with the Qiagen OneStep RT-PCR kit. Libraries were constructed in a second round of multiplex PCR, after which size selection and purification were carried out. Paired-end sequencing of the libraries was performed with 100 bp reads on an Illumina HiSeq2000. In the original analysis: SOAPnuke was used to process the raw data, removing reads that contained adapters or uncalled bases, had a mean Phred below 15, or lacked an exact match to the constant primer or identifier. COPE v1.2.5 was used to merge the high-quality paired reads, and each unique nucleotide sequence was defined as a clonotype. MiTCR v1.1 was used to align the clonotypes against IMGT TRBV, TRBD and TRBJ reference segments. Only V-J combinations with frequency above 0.0001, covering roughly 99% of repertoires, were analysed. The TCS score was defined as the ratio of F50 (clonal expansion) to E x V (chaos), calculated using BLOSUM62-based TCRdist between CDR3 peptides within each V-J. Welch's t-statistics and random forest reduced roughly 530 V-J features to 13, which were used in a naive Bayes classifier (R e1071). The public reads were run again by TCRdb, first through fastp at Q25 and then through MiXCR, and only productive beta chains were kept. CDR3 protein sequences are deduplicated, and each keeps its most common genes and DNA. The V and J calls were determined by TCRdb, not by the authors. This sample holds 270,000 or so distinct CDR3 sequences; around 15% were observed only once. The ten largest clones capture around 30% of the sample.

The hyperthyroidism patients were between 18 and 65 years old and newly diagnosed, with a disease duration of less than 2 months. Exclusion was applied to patients with uncontrolled infections, other autoimmune diseases, pregnancy or lactation. Diagnoses were established on the basis of clinical symptoms, serum thyroxine and TRAb, thyroid ultrasound, and orbital computed tomography. Blood from progressor patients was collected at the time of first diagnosis with hyperthyroidism, before any ophthalmopathy symptoms had appeared. PBMCs were isolated from about 9.2 ml of fresh peripheral blood by Ficoll-Paque density gradient centrifugation. Progressor patients were initially diagnosed with Graves' hyperthyroidism and developed ophthalmopathy during follow-up. Total RNA was extracted using Trizol reagent, and RNA quality was assessed on an Agilent 2100 Bioanalyzer. From cysteine to phenylalanine, the CDR3 is 12 amino acids long. Only the CDR3 region is kept as DNA, spanning 36 bases read in frame from base 1. V has 8 bases trimmed and J has 6 bases trimmed; junction bases matching no gene number 2. The germline V gene supplies CDR1 SGHNT and CDR2 YENEEA.

The V gene is TRBV11-3 and the J gene is TRBJ2-2, with 8 junctional bases fitting TRBD1. This receptor was obtained from a woman aged 45-59 years with Graves' hyperthyroidism that later progressed to Graves' ophthalmopathy. Sequenced: blood. The CDR3 reads CASQGAAGELFF. The sequenced DNA: TGTGCCAGCCAGGGGGCAGCCGGGGAGCTGTTTTTT.